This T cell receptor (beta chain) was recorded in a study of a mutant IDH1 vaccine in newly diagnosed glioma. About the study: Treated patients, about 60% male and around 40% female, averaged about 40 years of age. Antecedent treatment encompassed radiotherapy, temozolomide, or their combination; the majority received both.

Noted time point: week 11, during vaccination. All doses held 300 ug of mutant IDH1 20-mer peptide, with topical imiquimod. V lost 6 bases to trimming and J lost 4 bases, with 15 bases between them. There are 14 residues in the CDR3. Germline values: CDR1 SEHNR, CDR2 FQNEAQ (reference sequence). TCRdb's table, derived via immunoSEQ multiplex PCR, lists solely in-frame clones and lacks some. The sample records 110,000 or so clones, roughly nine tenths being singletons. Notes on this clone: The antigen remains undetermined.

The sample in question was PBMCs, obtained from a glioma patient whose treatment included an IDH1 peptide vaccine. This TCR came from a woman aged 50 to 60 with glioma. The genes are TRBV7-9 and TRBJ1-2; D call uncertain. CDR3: CASRPPREGYGYTF. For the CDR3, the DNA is TGTGCCAGCAGACCCCCTAGGGAGGGCTATGGCTACACCTTC.